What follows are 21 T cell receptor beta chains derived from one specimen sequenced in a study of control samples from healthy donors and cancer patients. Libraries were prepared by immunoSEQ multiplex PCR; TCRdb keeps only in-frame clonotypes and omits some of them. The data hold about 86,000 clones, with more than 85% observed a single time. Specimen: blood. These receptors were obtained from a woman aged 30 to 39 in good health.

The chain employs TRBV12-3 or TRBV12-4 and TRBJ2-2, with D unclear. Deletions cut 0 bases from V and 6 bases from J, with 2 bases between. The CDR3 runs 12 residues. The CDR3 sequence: CASSLAAGELFF. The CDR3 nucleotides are TGTGCCAGCAGTTTAGCGGCCGGGGAGCTGTTTTTT.

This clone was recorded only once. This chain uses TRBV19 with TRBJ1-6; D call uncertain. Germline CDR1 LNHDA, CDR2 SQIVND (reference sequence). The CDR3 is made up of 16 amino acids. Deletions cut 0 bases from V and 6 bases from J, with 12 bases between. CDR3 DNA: TGTGCCAGTAGTATAGACAGAGACCCAAGTAATTCACCCCTCCACTTT. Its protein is CASSIDRDPSNSPLHF.

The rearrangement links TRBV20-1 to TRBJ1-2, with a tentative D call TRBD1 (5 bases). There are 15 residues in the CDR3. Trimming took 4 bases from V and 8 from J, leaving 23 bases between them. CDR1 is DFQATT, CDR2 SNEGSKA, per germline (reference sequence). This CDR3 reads CSANDVTAPLRGYTF. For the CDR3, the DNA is TGCAGTGCTAATGACGTGACAGCACCCCTTAGGGGCTACACCTTC.

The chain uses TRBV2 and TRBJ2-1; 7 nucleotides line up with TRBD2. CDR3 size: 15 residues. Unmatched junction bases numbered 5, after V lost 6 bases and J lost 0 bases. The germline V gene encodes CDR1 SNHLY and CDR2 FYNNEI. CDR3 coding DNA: TGTGCCAGCAGGGCGGGACTAATCTCCTACAATGAGCAGTTCTTC. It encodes CASRAGLISYNEQFF.

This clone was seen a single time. CDR3 region: CASSFGAYTEAFF. The CDR3 nucleotides read TGCGCCAGCAGCTTCGGTGCGTACACTGAAGCTTTCTTT. The V call is TRBV5-1, the J call TRBJ1-1; unclear D gene. The CDR3 loop spans 13 amino acids. Trimming left V 2 bases short and J 3 bases short, with 8 bases between. CDR1 is SGHRS and CDR2 is YFSETQ in the germline V gene. Filled out from reference TRBV5-1 and TRBJ1-1, the complete variable domain reads KAGVTQTPRYLIKTRGQQVTLSCSPISGHRSVSWYQQTPGQGLQFLFEYFSETQRNKGNFPGRFSGRQFSNSRSEMNVSTLELGDSALYLCASSFGAYTEAFFGQGTRLTVV.

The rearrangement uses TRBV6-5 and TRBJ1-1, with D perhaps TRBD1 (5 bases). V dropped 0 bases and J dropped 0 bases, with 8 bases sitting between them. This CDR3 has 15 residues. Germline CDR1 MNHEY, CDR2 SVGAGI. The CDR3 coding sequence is TGTGCCAGCAGTTACTCGCGGGGCCTGAACACTGAAGCTTTCTTT. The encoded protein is CASSYSRGLNTEAFF.

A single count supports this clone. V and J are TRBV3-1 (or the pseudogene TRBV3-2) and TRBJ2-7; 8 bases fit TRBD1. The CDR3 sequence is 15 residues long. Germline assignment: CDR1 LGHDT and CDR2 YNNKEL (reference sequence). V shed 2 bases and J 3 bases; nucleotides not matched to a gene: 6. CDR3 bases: TGTGCCAGCAGCCAAAGGGACAGGCGGTTCTACGAGCAGTACTTC. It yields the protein CASSQRDRRFYEQYF.

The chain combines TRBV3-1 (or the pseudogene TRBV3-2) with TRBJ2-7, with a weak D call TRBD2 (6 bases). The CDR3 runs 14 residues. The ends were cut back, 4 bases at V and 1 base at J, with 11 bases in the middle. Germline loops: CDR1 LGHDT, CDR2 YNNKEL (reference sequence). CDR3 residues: CASSRPGLSYEQYF. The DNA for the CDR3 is TGTGCCAGCAGCCGGCCGGGACTTTCCTACGAGCAGTACTTC.

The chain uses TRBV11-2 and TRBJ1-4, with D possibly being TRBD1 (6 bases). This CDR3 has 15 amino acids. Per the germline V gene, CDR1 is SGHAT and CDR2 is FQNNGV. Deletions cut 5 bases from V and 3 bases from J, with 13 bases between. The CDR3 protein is CASSLIGQSNEKLFF. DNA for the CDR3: TGTGCCAGCAGCCTCATCGGACAGTCTAATGAAAAACTGTTTTTT.

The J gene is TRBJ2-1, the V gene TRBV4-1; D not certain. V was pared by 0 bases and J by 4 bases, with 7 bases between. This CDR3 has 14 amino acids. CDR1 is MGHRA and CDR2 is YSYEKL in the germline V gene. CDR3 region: CASSQDPTYNEQFF. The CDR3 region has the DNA TGCGCCAGCAGCCAAGATCCGACTTACAATGAGCAGTTCTTC.

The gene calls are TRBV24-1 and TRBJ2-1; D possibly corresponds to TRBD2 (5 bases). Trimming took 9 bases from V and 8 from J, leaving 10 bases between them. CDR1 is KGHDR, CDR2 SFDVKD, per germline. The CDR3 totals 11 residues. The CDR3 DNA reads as TGTGCCACCGGACTGGCTCATGAGCAGTTCTTC. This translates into CATGLAHEQFF.

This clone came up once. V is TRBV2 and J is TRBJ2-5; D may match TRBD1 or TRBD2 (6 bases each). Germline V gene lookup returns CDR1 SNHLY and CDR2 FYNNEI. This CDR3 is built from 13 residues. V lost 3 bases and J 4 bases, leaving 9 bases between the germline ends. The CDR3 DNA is TGTGCCAGCAGTGAGGGGGGCGGAGAGACCCAGTACTTC. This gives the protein CASSEGGGETQYF.

The CDR3 protein is CASIWTGNTEAFF. In nucleotides, the CDR3 is TGTGCCAGTATCTGGACGGGAAACACTGAAGCTTTCTTT. The V call is TRBV19, the J call TRBJ1-1; D call uncertain. Germline CDR1 is LNHDA and CDR2 is SQIVND (reference sequence). V was shortened by 7 bases and J by 2 bases, with 11 bases between the two germline ends. The CDR3 is 13 residues long.

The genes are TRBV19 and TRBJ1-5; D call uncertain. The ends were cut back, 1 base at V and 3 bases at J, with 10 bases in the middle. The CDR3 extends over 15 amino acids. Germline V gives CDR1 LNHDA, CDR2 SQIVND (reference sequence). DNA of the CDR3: TGTGCCAGTAGTATAGTTCGCCAGACCAATCAGCCCCAGCATTTT. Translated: CASSIVRQTNQPQHF.

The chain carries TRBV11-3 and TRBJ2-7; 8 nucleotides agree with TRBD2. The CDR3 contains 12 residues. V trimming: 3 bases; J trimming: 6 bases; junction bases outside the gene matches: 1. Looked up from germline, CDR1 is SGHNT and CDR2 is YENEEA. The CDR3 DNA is TGTGCCAGCAGCTTGGCGGGGGGCGAGCAGTACTTC. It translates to CASSLAGGEQYF.

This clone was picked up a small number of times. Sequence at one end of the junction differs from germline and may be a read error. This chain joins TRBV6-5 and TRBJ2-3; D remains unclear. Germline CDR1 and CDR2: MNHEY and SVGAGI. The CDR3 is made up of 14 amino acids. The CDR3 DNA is TGTGCCGGCAGACTTCACCACCCCACAGATACGCAGTATTTT. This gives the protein CAGRLHHPTDTQYF.

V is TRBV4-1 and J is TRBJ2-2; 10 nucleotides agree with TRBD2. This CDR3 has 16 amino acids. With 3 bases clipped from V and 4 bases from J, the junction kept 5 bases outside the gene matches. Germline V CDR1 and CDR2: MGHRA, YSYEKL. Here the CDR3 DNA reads TGCGCCAGCAGCCACCGAAGCGGGGGGGTCACCGGGGAGCTGTTTTTT. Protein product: CASSHRSGGVTGELFF.

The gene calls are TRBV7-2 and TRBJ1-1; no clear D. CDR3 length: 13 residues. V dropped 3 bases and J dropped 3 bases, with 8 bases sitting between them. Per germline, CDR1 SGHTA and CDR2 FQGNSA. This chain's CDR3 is CASSLMIDTEAFF. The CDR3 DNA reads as TGTGCCAGCAGCTTGATGATCGACACTGAAGCTTTCTTT. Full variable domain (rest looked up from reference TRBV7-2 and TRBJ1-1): GAGVSQSPSNKVTEKGKDVELRCDPISGHTALYWYRQSLGQGLEFLIYFQGNSAPDKSGLPSDRFSAERTGGSVSTLTIQRTQQEDSAVYLCASSLMIDTEAFFGQGTRLTVV.

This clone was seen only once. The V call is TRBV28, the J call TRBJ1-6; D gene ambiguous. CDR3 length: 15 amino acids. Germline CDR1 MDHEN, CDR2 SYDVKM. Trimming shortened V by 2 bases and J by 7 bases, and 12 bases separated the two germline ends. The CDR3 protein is CASSLDPSLNSPLHF. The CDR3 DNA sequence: TGTGCCAGCAGTTTAGACCCAAGCCTCAATTCACCCCTCCACTTT.

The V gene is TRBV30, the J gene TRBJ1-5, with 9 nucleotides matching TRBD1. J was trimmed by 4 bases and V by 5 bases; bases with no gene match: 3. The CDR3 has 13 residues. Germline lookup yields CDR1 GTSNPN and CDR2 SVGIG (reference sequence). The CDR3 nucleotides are TGTGCCTGGGGGGGGACAGGGAATCAGCCCCAGCATTTT. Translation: CAWGGTGNQPQHF. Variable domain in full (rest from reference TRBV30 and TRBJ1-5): SQTIHQWPATLVQPVGSPLSLECTVEGTSNPNLYWYRQAAGRGLQLLFYSVGIGQISSEVPQNLSASRPQDRQFILSSKKLLLSDSGFYLCAWGGTGNQPQHFGDGTRLSIL.

In DNA form, the CDR3 reads TGTGCCAGCAGTTTGGGGGCCCATGTGAAAACCTATGGCTACACCTTC. Encoded protein: CASSLGAHVKTYGYTF. V is TRBV28 and J is TRBJ1-2, with D perhaps matching TRBD1 (6 bases). Germline V gene lookup returns CDR1 MDHEN and CDR2 SYDVKM. Trimming shortened V by 3 bases and J by 4 bases, and 18 bases separated the two germline ends. The CDR3 contains 16 residues.